This T cell receptor beta chain emerged from a study of shared T cell receptors in the human thymus. Repertoires were generated with immunoSEQ multiplex PCR, while TCRdb's copy carries only in-frame clones and drops some. The sample carries under 700,000 clones, about four fifths recorded once. The trim removed 5 bases at V and 3 bases at J, leaving 2 bases unmatched. The CDR3 is 13 amino acids. From germline, CDR1 is MNHEY and CDR2 SMNVEV (reference sequence). The same data also contributed to another study, on human thymus T cells.

Sequencing was performed on thymocytes. The J gene is TRBJ2-5, the V gene TRBV27; 8 bases align to TRBD2. The TCR was taken from a boy under three years old with a congenital heart defect. The CDR3 reads CASSTSGKETQYF. DNA for the CDR3: TGTGCCAGCAGTACTAGCGGCAAAGAGACCCAGTACTTC.